One sample yielded the 12 T cell receptor beta chains listed below, sequenced in a study of response to subunit inactivated influenza vaccine. MiXCR, run by TCRdb on the RT-PCR reads, gives a single entry per CDR3 protein. This table holds around 790,000 distinct CDR3 sequences, over 20% found once. This specimen consisted of PBMCs from blood, obtained roughly 5 days after vaccination. The receptors here all came from a man aged 50-59 years who received an inactivated influenza vaccine.

This clonotype has a count of ten or more. The chain couples TRBV12-3 or TRBV12-4 to TRBJ1-4; unclear D gene. This CDR3 region has 13 residues. The V end lost 2 bases, the J end lost 8 bases, and 9 bases lay between the germline ends. The CDR3 bases are TGTGCCAGCAGTTTATTTGGGGAGGAAAAACTGTTTTTT. Translation gives CASSLFGEEKLFF.

This clonotype has only a few counts. The chain couples TRBV29-1 to TRBJ2-7; D not certain. The CDR3 loop spans 16 amino acids. Trimming removed 5 bases at V and 3 bases at J, with 23 bases between. Germline lookup yields CDR1 SQVTM and CDR2 ANQGSEA. CDR3 nucleotides: TGCAGCGTTCTCCTTCAGTCGCAAGGGTACCTCTACGAGCAGTACTTC. The encoded protein is CSVLLQSQGYLYEQYF.

Only a few counts were recorded for this clonotype. J is TRBJ2-3 and V is TRBV6-5; either TRBD1 or TRBD2 may fit D (6 bases each). Germline CDR1 and CDR2: MNHEY and SVGAGI. This CDR3 is built from 16 residues. Trimming stripped 4 bases from V and 2 bases from J, with 16 bases between. The CDR3 nucleotides read TGTGCCAGCAGTTTAAGTTTGGGGGGCTACACAGATACGCAGTATTTT. Its protein is CASSLSLGGYTDTQYF.

This clonotype has a count of ten or more. This chain uses TRBV29-1 with TRBJ1-2; D uncertain. Trimming cost V 0 bases and J 7 bases, with 3 bases left between them. Germline values: CDR1 SQVTM, CDR2 ANQGSEA. This CDR3 has 10 amino acids. In DNA, the CDR3 is TGCAGCGTTGAAGAAAGTGGCTACACCTTC. Its protein product is CSVEESGYTF.

This clonotype occurred many times. The chain combines TRBV12-3 or TRBV12-4 with TRBJ2-2; no firm D call. The CDR3 is made up of 13 amino acids. With 6 bases removed from V and 6 bases from J, the gap between germline ends came to 11 bases. DNA of the CDR3: TGTGCCAGCAGGACCCTTCCTGCCGGGGAGCTGTTTTTT. Protein product: CASRTLPAGELFF.

This clonotype was picked up many times. CDR3 DNA: TGTGCCAGCAGCGCATTCAGGGGAGTAGCTTTCTTT. Translated: CASSAFRGVAFF. The chain has TRBV12-3 or TRBV12-4 and TRBJ1-1, with a possible D match to TRBD1 (6 bases). Trimming cost V 6 bases and J 10 bases, with 15 bases left between them. The CDR3 is 12 amino acids.

This clonotype has just a few counts. CDR3 coding DNA: TGCGCCAGCAGCCGTGATGGGACGCGACAAGAGACCCAGTACTTC. Translated: CASSRDGTRQETQYF. The chain employs TRBV5-1 and TRBJ2-5, with D perhaps being TRBD1 or TRBD2 (5 bases each). This CDR3 region has 15 residues. Germline V lookup: CDR1 SGHRS, CDR2 YFSETQ. Trimming cost V 4 bases and J 2 bases, with 15 bases left between them.

This sequence joins TRBV5-6 and TRBJ2-1; the D gene is possibly TRBD1 (5 bases). CDR3 size: 13 residues. The ends were cut back, 0 bases at V and 8 bases at J, with 9 bases in the middle. In germline, CDR1 is SGHDT, CDR2 YYEEEE. The CDR3 DNA reads TGTGCCAGCAGCTTGGCTAGGGGCGATGAGCAGTTCTTC. It yields the protein CASSLARGDEQFF.

This clonotype was recorded a few times. The chain has TRBV9 and TRBJ2-6; no definite D call. V was pared by 0 bases and J by 0 bases, with 7 bases between. Germline values: CDR1 SGDLS, CDR2 YYNGEE. The CDR3 extends over 16 amino acids. The CDR3 coding sequence is TGTGCCAGCAGCGTAGCTCCCCTCTCTGGGGCCAACGTCCTGACTTTC. Translation gives CASSVAPLSGANVLTF.

This clonotype was detected a few times. V gene TRBV18 combines with J gene TRBJ2-7, with 7 bases matching TRBD1. The germline V gene has CDR1 KGHSH and CDR2 LQKENI. This CDR3 spans 15 amino acids. J gave up 5 bases and V 5 bases, and 12 bases lay outside the gene matches. The CDR3 DNA is TGTGCCAGCTCAGAAAACCAGGGACAGTCGAACGAGCAGTACTTC. It encodes CASSENQGQSNEQYF.

This clonotype was seen ten or more times. The chain couples TRBV12-3 or TRBV12-4 to TRBJ2-5; 9 positions agree with TRBD2. The CDR3 is 15 residues long. Trimming took 3 bases from V and 4 from J; bases not matched to a gene: 6. The DNA of the CDR3 is TGTGCCAGCAGTTTCGGCGGGGGGGCTGGAGAGACCCAGTACTTC. Translating it yields CASSFGGGAGETQYF.

This clonotype was seen ten or more times. The chain combines TRBV7-2 with TRBJ2-2; D might be TRBD2 (5 bases). Per germline, CDR1 SGHTA and CDR2 FQGNSA. The CDR3 totals 15 residues. V lost 0 bases to trimming and J lost 0 bases, with 5 bases between them. The CDR3 region is CASSLASANTGELFF. CDR3 coding DNA: TGTGCCAGCAGCTTAGCTAGCGCGAACACCGGGGAGCTGTTTTTT.